Listed below are T cell receptor beta chains from one sample, sequenced in a study of blood T cells in healthy people across ages. A single record per CDR3 protein comes from TCRdb applying MiXCR to the 5' RACE reads. The table shows about 1.8 million distinct CDR3 sequences, with 40% to 55% occurring only once. The material sequenced was blood. Receptors were obtained from a woman in her thirties or forties in good health. Each CDR3 is given with its conserved first and last residue. Fields, in order: CDR3 length, J gene, clone size, D gene, V gene, CDR3 protein, CDR3 DNA. A D gene is named only where the DNA matches it firmly. For some rows the clone size is stated as once, few or many, or as a class when expanded; others skip it.

CDR3 length: 19
J gene: TRBJ2-1
clone size: -
D gene: TRBD1
V gene: TRBV15
CDR3 protein: CATSRELPGQGVSLNEQFF
CDR3 DNA: TGTGCCACCAGCAGAGAACTTCCAGGGCAGGGGGTTTCCCTAAATGAGCAGTTCTTC

CDR3 length: 14
J gene: TRBJ2-3
clone size: -
D gene: -
V gene: TRBV2
CDR3 protein: CASRLGLNTDTQYF
CDR3 DNA: TGTGCCAGCAGGCTGGGACTGAACACAGATACGCAGTATTTT

CDR3 length: 16
J gene: TRBJ2-1
clone size: -
D gene: -
V gene: TRBV4-3
CDR3 protein: CASSQDVRLGYNEQFF
CDR3 DNA: TGCGCCAGCAGCCAAGATGTTAGACTAGGGTACAATGAGCAGTTCTTC

CDR3 length: 16
J gene: TRBJ2-1
clone size: -
D gene: -
V gene: TRBV2
CDR3 protein: CASSESGYESYNEQFF
CDR3 DNA: TGTGCCAGCAGTGAATCGGGATACGAGTCCTACAATGAGCAGTTCTTC

CDR3 length: 14
J gene: TRBJ2-5
clone size: many
D gene: -
V gene: TRBV27
CDR3 protein: CASSLRDIGETQYF
CDR3 DNA: TGTGCCAGCAGTCTCAGGGATATTGGGGAGACCCAGTACTTC

CDR3 length: 16
J gene: TRBJ1-2
clone size: -
D gene: TRBD1
V gene: TRBV20-1
CDR3 protein: CSASGQGHYYNYGYTF
CDR3 DNA: TGCAGTGCTTCCGGACAGGGACACTACTACAACTATGGCTACACCTTC

CDR3 length: 13
J gene: TRBJ2-7
clone size: once
D gene: -
V gene: TRBV20-1
CDR3 protein: CSASGTAAYEQYF
CDR3 DNA: TGCAGTGCTAGCGGGACGGCCGCCTACGAGCAGTACTTC

CDR3 length: 17
J gene: TRBJ2-7
clone size: -
D gene: TRBD1
V gene: TRBV10-3
CDR3 protein: CAISAQDRVSSYNEQYF
CDR3 DNA: TGTGCCATCAGTGCCCAAGACAGGGTAAGCTCCTACAATGAGCAGTACTTC

CDR3 length: 13
J gene: TRBJ2-7
clone size: few
D gene: -
V gene: TRBV7-2
CDR3 protein: CASSFPPHYEQYF
CDR3 DNA: TGTGCCAGCAGCTTCCCACCTCATTACGAGCAGTACTTC

CDR3 length: 15
J gene: TRBJ1-4
clone size: -
D gene: -
V gene: TRBV6-6
CDR3 protein: CASSSRQVLNEKLFF
CDR3 DNA: TGTGCCAGCAGTTCCAGACAGGTCCTTAATGAAAAACTGTTTTTT

CDR3 length: 14
J gene: TRBJ2-1
clone size: many
D gene: -
V gene: TRBV27
CDR3 protein: CASNQGSSYNEQFF
CDR3 DNA: TGTGCCAGCAACCAAGGTAGCTCCTACAATGAGCAGTTCTTC

CDR3 length: 18
J gene: TRBJ2-1
clone size: -
D gene: TRBD1
V gene: TRBV11-2
CDR3 protein: CASSSSLGRQGTYNEQFF
CDR3 DNA: TGTGCCAGCAGCTCCTCTTTGGGAAGACAGGGGACCTACAATGAGCAGTTCTTC

CDR3 length: 17
J gene: TRBJ2-5
clone size: -
D gene: TRBD2
V gene: TRBV6-6
CDR3 protein: CASSYSRLAGGYNEQYF
CDR3 DNA: TGTGCCAGCAGTTACTCTCGGCTAGCGGGGGGCTACAATGAGCAGTACTTC

CDR3 length: 15
J gene: TRBJ2-4
clone size: -
D gene: -
V gene: TRBV4-3
CDR3 protein: CASSQDHAGVNIQYF
CDR3 DNA: TGCGCCAGCAGCCAAGATCATGCAGGGGTGAACATTCAGTACTTC

CDR3 length: 14
J gene: TRBJ2-1
clone size: -
D gene: -
V gene: TRBV6-1
CDR3 protein: CASSASLGGNEQFF
CDR3 DNA: TGTGCCAGCAGTGCAAGCCTAGGGGGGAATGAGCAGTTCTTC

CDR3 length: 11
J gene: TRBJ2-1
clone size: few
D gene: TRBD1
V gene: TRBV6-5
CDR3 protein: CASIRGSEQFF
CDR3 DNA: TGTGCCAGCATCAGGGGGAGTGAGCAGTTCTTC

CDR3 length: 17
J gene: TRBJ1-2
clone size: -
D gene: TRBD1
V gene: TRBV12-3/TRBV12-4
CDR3 protein: CASSLGGTGGRLYGYTF
CDR3 DNA: TGTGCCAGCAGTTTAGGCGGGACAGGGGGCCGTTTATATGGCTACACCTTC

CDR3 length: 17
J gene: TRBJ1-2
clone size: -
D gene: TRBD1
V gene: TRBV27
CDR3 protein: CASSSSGGTGIGYGYTF
CDR3 DNA: TGTGCCAGCAGTTCTTCTGGTGGGACAGGGATCGGGTATGGCTACACCTTC

CDR3 length: 14
J gene: TRBJ1-6
clone size: -
D gene: TRBD1
V gene: TRBV11-1
CDR3 protein: CASSSQGASSPLHF
CDR3 DNA: TGTGCCAGCAGCTCCCAGGGGGCAAGTTCACCCCTCCACTTT